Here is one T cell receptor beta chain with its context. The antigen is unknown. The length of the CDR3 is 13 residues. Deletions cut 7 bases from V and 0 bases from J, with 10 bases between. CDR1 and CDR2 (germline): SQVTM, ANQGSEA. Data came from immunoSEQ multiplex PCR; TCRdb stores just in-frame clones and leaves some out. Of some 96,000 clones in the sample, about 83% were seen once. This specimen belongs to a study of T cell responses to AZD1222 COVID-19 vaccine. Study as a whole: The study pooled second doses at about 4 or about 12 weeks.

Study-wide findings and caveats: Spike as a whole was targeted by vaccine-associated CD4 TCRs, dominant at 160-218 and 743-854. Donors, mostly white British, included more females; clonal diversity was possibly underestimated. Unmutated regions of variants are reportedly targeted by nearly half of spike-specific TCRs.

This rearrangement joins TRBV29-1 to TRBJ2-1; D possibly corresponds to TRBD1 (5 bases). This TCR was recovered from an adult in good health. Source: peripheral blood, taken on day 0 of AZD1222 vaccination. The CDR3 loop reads CSGRTSSYNEQFF. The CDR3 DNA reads TGCAGCGGACGGACAAGCTCCTACAATGAGCAGTTCTTC.